This T cell receptor beta chain was identified in a study of blood T cell repertoires in COVID-19. The table came from immunoSEQ multiplex PCR; TCRdb's copy has only in-frame clones and leaves some out. This table holds about 200,000 clones, approximately 86% found once. Looked up from germline, CDR1 is MNHEY and CDR2 is SVGEGT. V lost 0 bases to trimming and J lost 2 bases, with 11 bases between them. This CDR3 has 15 residues. The specimen sequenced was PBMCs or T cells enriched from blood (not recorded which). The source of this sequence is a woman in her forties with acute COVID-19. The chain couples TRBV6-2 or TRBV6-3 to TRBJ2-7; maybe TRBD2 (5 bases). This CDR3 reads CASSYSEGTAYEQYF. The CDR3 nucleotides are TGTGCCAGCAGTTACTCTGAGGGTACAGCCTACGAGCAGTACTTC.